Reported below is one T cell receptor (beta chain). The sample belongs to a study of T cell changes during pregnancy in multiple sclerosis. This table comes from immunoSEQ multiplex PCR, and its TCRdb copy is limited to in-frame clones, with some not included. The sample carries 45,000 to 60,000 clones, more than 85% recorded once. Germline CDR1 is LNHDA and CDR2 is SQIVND (reference sequence). The CDR3 loop spans 16 amino acids. Trimming shortened V by 9 bases and J by 3 bases, and 21 bases separated the two germline ends. The TCR was taken from a female donor in good health, enrolled as a control in a pregnancy study. The source was peripheral blood, collected after pregnancy. The rearrangement uses TRBV19 and TRBJ1-3; tentatively, D is TRBD1 (5 bases). The CDR3 reads CASHRDSHKYGNTIYF. The DNA for the CDR3 is TGTGCCAGCCACCGCGACAGCCATAAGTATGGAAACACCATATATTTT.